Below, 14 T cell receptor beta chains from the same sample are listed, as sequenced in a study of cytomegalovirus exposure and HLA in healthy donors. PCR involved 60 Vbeta and 13 Jbeta primers. The data were produced by immunoSEQ multiplex PCR, yet TCRdb's version contains in-frame clones alone and is incomplete. Here the sample spans fewer than 150,000 clones, 80% being singletons. Specimen: PBMCs. The source is a man aged 25-45 years in good health and CMV-seronegative.

The genes are TRBV9 and TRBJ1-3; D is unresolved. The CDR3 consists of 14 residues. Germline CDR1 is SGDLS and CDR2 is YYNGEE. Trimming took 0 bases from V and 4 from J, leaving 8 bases between them. Here the CDR3 reads CASSVAGSGNTIYF. The CDR3 coding sequence is TGTGCCAGCAGCGTAGCAGGTTCAGGAAACACCATATATTTT. Drawing the rest from reference TRBV9 and TRBJ1-3, the complete variable domain is DSGVTQTPKHLITATGQRVTLRCSPRSGDLSVYWYQQSLDQGLQFLIQYYNGEERAKGNILERFSAQQFPDLHSELNLSSLELGDSALYFCASSVAGSGNTIYFGEGSWLTVV.

The chain joins TRBV28 to TRBJ1-4, with a possible D match to TRBD1 (6 bases). The CDR3 has 15 amino acids. Per germline, CDR1 MDHEN and CDR2 SYDVKM. Trimming took 3 bases from V and 4 from J, leaving 12 bases between them. The CDR3 DNA reads TGTGCCAGCAGTTTGGGGGCGCTTAGTAATGAAAAACTGTTTTTT. Amino acids: CASSLGALSNEKLFF. Supplemented by reference TRBV28 and TRBJ1-4, the full variable domain reads DVKVTQSSRYLVKRTGEKVFLECVQDMDHENMFWYRQDPGLGLRLIYFSYDVKMKEKGDIPEGYSVSREKKERFSLILESASTNQTSMYLCASSLGALSNEKLFFGSGTQLSVL.

The J gene is TRBJ2-1, the V gene TRBV9, with 12 nucleotides matching TRBD2. Germline V lookup: CDR1 SGDLS, CDR2 YYNGEE. Losses at the gene ends were 4 bases for V and 4 bases for J; bases not matched to a gene: 9. There are 17 residues in the CDR3. The CDR3 loop is CASSRLAGGSVYNEQFF. The CDR3 DNA is TGTGCCAGCAGCCGCCTAGCGGGAGGGTCAGTATACAATGAGCAGTTCTTC.

The chain joins TRBV15 to TRBJ1-1; D is unclear. Germline V gene sequence: CDR1 LNHNV, CDR2 YYDKDF (reference sequence). V was trimmed by 0 bases and J by 0 bases, leaving 11 bases between them. The CDR3 has 16 amino acids. CDR3 loop: CATSRDKLTMNTEAFF. CDR3 DNA sequence: TGTGCCACCAGCAGAGATAAACTCACCATGAACACTGAAGCTTTCTTT.

This chain connects TRBV5-1 to TRBJ2-1, with a weak D call TRBD2 (6 bases). Germline V gene sequence: CDR1 SGHRS, CDR2 YFSETQ. Trimming pared 3 bases from V and 4 bases from J, leaving 14 bases between. The CDR3 spans 15 residues. Written as DNA, the CDR3 is TGCGCCAGCAGCTGGGACTCCATGGGATACAATGAGCAGTTCTTC. Translating it yields CASSWDSMGYNEQFF.

The gene calls are TRBV5-5 and TRBJ2-7; TRBD1 is a possible D gene (6 bases). Germline lookup yields CDR1 SGHKS and CDR2 YYEKEE (reference sequence). The CDR3 runs 15 residues. V lost 4 bases and J 1 base, leaving 15 bases between the germline ends. The CDR3 DNA sequence: TGTGCCAGCAGCGCCCGACTTCAGGGGTCCTACGAGCAGTACTTC. This codes for CASSARLQGSYEQYF.

This sequence joins TRBV29-1 and TRBJ1-1; D is ambiguous. V was shortened by 0 bases and J by 10 bases, with 9 bases between the two germline ends. The length of the CDR3 is 11 residues. Germline CDR1 reads SQVTM; CDR2 reads ANQGSEA. CDR3 loop: CSVEERGRAFF. CDR3 in DNA: TGCAGCGTTGAAGAGCGGGGTCGAGCTTTCTTT.

CDR3 bases: TGCGCCAGCAGCCAATCGACAGGGGATCCGGAGACCCAGTACTTC. It translates to CASSQSTGDPETQYF. The V and J genes are TRBV4-1 and TRBJ2-5; 8 bases line up with TRBD1. Germline V lookup: CDR1 MGHRA, CDR2 YSYEKL. The CDR3 is 15 residues long. V lost 2 bases and J lost 5; bases outside the gene matches: 7.

The gene calls are TRBV28 and TRBJ2-5; TRBD1 agrees at 8 bases. The J call may be in error: the DNA end matches TRBJ2-7 better. There are 15 residues in the CDR3. The germline V gene has CDR1 MDHEN and CDR2 SYDVKM. CDR3: CASSSWGQGAAEQYF. The CDR3, as DNA: TGTGCCAGCAGTTCCTGGGGGCAGGGGGCGGCCGAGCAGTACTTC.

J is TRBJ1-2 and V is TRBV4-1; tentative D call: TRBD1 (6 bases). The CDR3 extends over 17 amino acids. Germline V gene sequence: CDR1 MGHRA, CDR2 YSYEKL. The V end was cut by 2 bases, the J end by 5 bases, with 21 bases between. The CDR3 DNA follows: TGCGCCAGCAGCCAACCCCAAGGGGGGACTAGAAGGTATGGCTACACCTTC. The encoded protein is CASSQPQGGTRRYGYTF.

The chain has TRBV7-8 and TRBJ1-2, with a weak D call TRBD1 (5 bases). This CDR3 contains 15 residues. Germline V gene data show CDR1 as SGHVS and CDR2 as FQNEAQ. Deletions cut 5 bases from V and 5 bases from J, with 18 bases between. Here the CDR3 reads CASSLRDSRDYGYTF. In nucleotides, the CDR3 is TGTGCCAGCAGCCTGCGAGACAGTCGAGATTATGGCTACACCTTC.

The chain combines TRBV2 with TRBJ1-2, with D uncertain. The CDR3 contains 13 residues. The germline V and J ends were trimmed by 6 bases and 1 base, with 9 bases remaining between them. The V gene's germline CDR1 is SNHLY and CDR2 FYNNEI. The CDR3 region has the DNA TGTGCCAGCAGCCGTAGTGTTAACTATGGCTACACCTTC. This gives the protein CASSRSVNYGYTF.

V and J are TRBV14 and TRBJ2-7; possibly TRBD1 for D (5 bases). This CDR3 comprises 15 residues. The germline V gene encodes CDR1 SGHDN and CDR2 FVKESK. Deletions cut 0 bases from V and 4 bases from J, with 13 bases between. CDR3 sequence (DNA): TGTGCCAGCAGCCAAGAGGGAACAGGTAGATACGAGCAGTACTTC. Amino acid sequence: CASSQEGTGRYEQYF.

This clone was observed a single time. The gene calls are TRBV5-1 and TRBJ2-7; 8 bases fit TRBD1. Germline trimming cut 4 bases from V and 3 bases from J; bases unmatched to any gene: 3. Germline CDR1 is SGHRS and CDR2 is YFSETQ. The CDR3 is 13 amino acids. The CDR3: CASSMDRVYEQYF. As DNA, the CDR3 is TGCGCCAGCAGCATGGACAGGGTCTACGAGCAGTACTTC. Combining the CDR3 with reference TRBV5-1 and TRBJ2-7 gives the whole variable domain KAGVTQTPRYLIKTRGQQVTLSCSPISGHRSVSWYQQTPGQGLQFLFEYFSETQRNKGNFPGRFSGRQFSNSRSEMNVSTLELGDSALYLCASSMDRVYEQYFGPGTRLTVT.